These 7 T cell receptor beta chains were sequenced from one sample in a study of T cells expressing NK-cell markers. TCRdb reprocessed the 5' RACE reads, keeping one entry per CDR3 protein, no DNA. This sample contains some 390,000 distinct CDR3 sequences. The sample taken for sequencing was blood T cells: a sorted CD56 or NKG2C T cell subset, CD4+ or CD8+ T cells, or bulk PBMC T cells (not recorded which). These receptors came from a woman in her forties or fifties in good health.

V gene TRBV24-1 combines with J gene TRBJ2-5; TCRdb indicates TRBD1, and absent DNA this call remains unverified. CDR1 is KGHDR and CDR2 is SFDVKD in the germline V gene. The CDR3 loop spans 15 amino acids. The CDR3 protein is CATSDWGLVGETQYF.

The V call is TRBV20-1, the J call TRBJ1-1. Germline loops: CDR1 DFQATT, CDR2 SNEGSKA (reference sequence). CDR3 length: 14 residues. CDR3 amino acids: CSAPVKVGNTEAFF.

The gene calls are TRBV5-1 and TRBJ2-7; TCRdb indicates TRBD2, and absent DNA this call remains unverified. CDR1 is SGHRS and CDR2 is YFSETQ in the germline V gene. This CDR3 region has 17 residues. CDR3 residues: CASSPLRTGGPRSEQYF. The variable domain in full, completed from reference TRBV5-1 and TRBJ2-7, reads KAGVTQTPRYLIKTRGQQVTLSCSPISGHRSVSWYQQTPGQGLQFLFEYFSETQRNKGNFPGRFSGRQFSNSRSEMNVSTLELGDSALYLCASSPLRTGGPRSEQYFGPGTRLTVT.

The rearrangement uses TRBV24-1 and TRBJ1-1. The germline gives CDR1 KGHDR, CDR2 SFDVKD. The CDR3 has 14 residues. CDR3: CATSDLPPNTEAFF.

This chain connects TRBV9 to TRBJ2-1; TCRdb names TRBD1, which stays unverified in the absence of DNA. The CDR3 contains 18 residues. The germline V gene has CDR1 SGDLS and CDR2 YYNGEE. CDR3 in amino acids: CASSVGQGGGVQDNEQFF.

The chain uses TRBV6-2 or TRBV6-3 and TRBJ1-2; there is no DNA to check the TCRdb D call of TRBD1. Germline CDR1 reads MNHEY; CDR2 reads SVGEGT. The CDR3 spans 13 residues. The chain's CDR3 is CASSPGVLYGYTF.

The chain joins TRBV7-3 to TRBJ2-3; the TRBD2 assignment by TCRdb is unverifiable without DNA. The germline CDR1 and CDR2 sequences are SGHTA and FQGTGA. There are 18 residues in the CDR3. The CDR3 spells CASSPRTSGSRSADTQYF.